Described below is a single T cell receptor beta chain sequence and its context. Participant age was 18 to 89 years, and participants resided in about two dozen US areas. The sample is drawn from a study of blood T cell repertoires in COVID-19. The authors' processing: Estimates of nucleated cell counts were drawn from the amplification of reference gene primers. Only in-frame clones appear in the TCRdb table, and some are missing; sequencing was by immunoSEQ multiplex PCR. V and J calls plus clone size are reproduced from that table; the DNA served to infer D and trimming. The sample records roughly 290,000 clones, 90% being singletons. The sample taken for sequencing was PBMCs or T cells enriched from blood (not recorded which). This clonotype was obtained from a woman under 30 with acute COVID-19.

The CDR3 loop reads CASRSGSGSIYNEQFF. CDR3 coding DNA: TGTGCCAGCAGGTCTGGTAGCGGGAGTATCTACAATGAGCAGTTCTTC. The V and J genes are TRBV28 and TRBJ2-1, with TRBD2 matching over 9 bases. Per germline, CDR1 MDHEN and CDR2 SYDVKM. V lost 6 bases, J lost 3 bases, and 9 bases stayed unmatched. The CDR3 has 16 amino acids.